Listed here is a single TCR beta chain. It has no known antigen specificity. No much larger clonotype is one base removed from it; base qualities were not supplied. This sample's time point label indicates: pretreatment peripheral blood. A total of 25 to 30 patients with locally advanced or metastatic urothelial carcinoma, treated at Memorial Sloan Kettering on a trial protocol, made up the cohort. Peripheral blood mononuclear cells were collected from each patient pretreatment and during treatment, giving between 1 and 8 total time points per patient. The Qiagen DNeasy Blood extraction kit was used to purify genomic DNA from total PBMCs and tumor samples. PBMCs were collected pretreatment and during treatment, and were isolated and stored as previously described. There are 16 amino acids in the CDR3, from cysteine to phenylalanine inclusive. Just CDR3 DNA is preserved here, 48 bases in frame from base 1. V is clipped by 2 bases and J by 0 bases, and the sequence between their germline boundaries is 14 bases long. CDR1 and CDR2 are drawn from the germline V gene: SGHAT, FQNNGV.

This sample stems from a study of PD-L1 blockade in urothelial cancer (dated 2017 in TCRdb). For the study in its entirety: Therapy was started at some point between 2013 and 2015 for all patients, and atezolizumab 1,200 mg was administered intravenously every 3 weeks. About 85% of the 29 patients were males with bladder-origin urothelial cancer, and about two thirds of the roughly 30 reported a prior smoking history. Patients had an ECOG performance status of 0 or 1 and had received between 0 and 3 prior chemotherapy regimens. Blood samples were analyzed 3 weeks after the start of treatment (second dose) and 6 weeks after the start of treatment. Blood samples yielded a median of about 150,000 T cells and around 80,000 unique TCRs, with median clonality around 0.084. The study, an exploratory multi-omic analysis, examined somatic, immune and clinical correlates of response to PD-L1 blockade with atezolizumab in urothelial cancer. Pretreatment tumor samples, along with matched peripheral blood serially collected before and after atezolizumab treatment, were subjected to TCR sequencing. Durable clinical benefit was defined as progression-free survival longer than 6 months, and TCR features were also tested against progression-free and overall survival. In the same patients who had TCR sequencing, pretreatment tumors also underwent whole exome sequencing and RNA sequencing. Fewer than ten patients achieved durable clinical benefit and 15 to 20 did not. Pretreatment blood TCR-seq was available for 30 or so patients, at least one posttreatment blood collection was obtained for 24 patients, and tumor TCR-seq was available for 24 patients.

Paper-wide results and their limitations: Small sample size (n of about 30) and many exploratory analyses mean the results are intended to be hypothesis-generating. Improved progression-free and overall survival was found to be associated with pretreatment peripheral blood TCR clonality below the median. Among patients with durable benefit, tumor-associated TCR clones showed greater expansion in peripheral blood 3 weeks after treatment started (n of about 21, p = 0.022).

Each PCR received spiked-in synthetic TCR analog templates so that absolute template abundance could be estimated from read counts. TCRbeta CDR3 regions were amplified from genomic DNA with bias-controlled V and J gene primers using the immunoSEQ assay. Sequencing of rearranged TCRbeta segments was performed at approximately 20X coverage. The original pipeline was this. Clustering was used to correct sequencing errors, and CDR3s were annotated against IMGT to assign V, D and J genes. Downstream analyses used only productive TCRbeta rearrangements, leaving out any out-of-frame or stop-codon sequences. Clonality was computed as one minus Shannon entropy normalized by the log of the number of unique productive sequences. Clones differing between time points or between blood and tumor were identified by Fisher's exact test with Benjamini-Hochberg correction at adjusted p below 0.01. Here the immuneACCESS table is served through TCRdb, limited to in-frame sequences with V and J called. Missing clones are a known gap in these copies; in checked studies unresolved V genes cover under half, and the rest lacks a known reason. That table is the source of V, J and clone size, and D and trimming were worked out from the DNA. The table for this sample lists roughly 120,000 clones; approximately 84% of them were counted only once. The ten largest clones add up to under 3.5% of the sample.

Sequenced material: PBMCs, taken around atezolizumab (anti-PD-L1) treatment. Rearrangement joined TRBV11-2 to TRBJ2-7, with the identity of the D gene unclear. The source of this sequence is a man aged 50 or older with urothelial cancer. The nucleotide sequence reads as follows: TGTGCCAGCAGCTTAACCGACGGGTTCCGCTCCTACGAGCAGTACTTC. It translates as CASSLTDGFRSYEQYF.